The 10 T cell receptor beta chains in this list originate from one sample, sequenced in a study of response to subunit inactivated influenza vaccine. TCRdb re-called the RT-PCR reads through MiXCR, storing one row per CDR3 protein. The sample lists about 650,000 distinct CDR3 sequences, 15% to 17% occurring once. The sample consisted of PBMCs from blood, taken about 12 days after vaccination. The receptors were gathered from a man over 45 who received an inactivated influenza vaccine.

Points on this clonotype: A much larger clone differs by one base, so this may be a read error. The chain joins TRBV7-8 to TRBJ2-1; 11 positions match TRBD2. CDR1 and CDR2 from the germline V gene are SGHVS and FQNEAQ. The CDR3 has 17 amino acids. In DNA form, the CDR3 reads TGTGCCACCAGCTTAGCGGCCGGGACTAGCGGATACAATGAGCAGTTCTTC. It specifies CATSLAAGTSGYNEQFF.

This clonotype appeared many times. The CDR3 coding sequence is TGTGCCAGCAGCTTAGCTTGGGGCTACGAGCAGTACTTC. It is translated as CASSLAWGYEQYF. The chain links TRBV7-9 to TRBJ2-7; D call uncertain. The CDR3 is 13 residues long. Deletions cut 0 bases from V and 3 bases from J, with 6 bases between. Germline V gene sequence: CDR1 SEHNR, CDR2 FQNEAQ (reference sequence).

This clonotype appeared a few times. V and J are TRBV7-2 and TRBJ2-7; D tentatively reads TRBD1 or TRBD2 (5 bases each). The V end lost 1 base, the J end lost 3 bases, and 13 bases lay between the germline ends. Germline assignment: CDR1 SGHTA and CDR2 FQGNSA. This CDR3 spans 15 amino acids. The CDR3: CASSLGGDPGYEQYF. The CDR3 nucleotides read TGTGCCAGCAGCTTAGGAGGGGACCCCGGCTACGAGCAGTACTTC.

This chain uses TRBV7-3 with TRBJ2-1, with TRBD2 matching over 10 bases. Unmatched junction bases numbered 8, after V lost 5 bases and J lost 7 bases. The CDR3 is 15 amino acids. CDR1 SGHTA and CDR2 FQGTGA come from the germline V gene. CDR3 sequence: CASSASGSASNEQFF. The CDR3 nucleotides read TGTGCCAGCAGCGCTAGCGGGAGCGCCTCGAATGAGCAGTTCTTC.

This rearrangement joins TRBV4-3 to TRBJ2-1; 15 bases map to TRBD2. The trim removed 0 bases at V and 7 bases at J, leaving 13 bases unmatched. Germline CDR1 is LGHNA and CDR2 is YSLEER. This CDR3 has 20 amino acids. CDR3 sequence reads: CASSQDGLAGGLNPLNEQFF. The DNA of the CDR3 is TGCGCCAGCAGCCAAGATGGACTAGCGGGGGGGCTTAATCCCTTGAATGAGCAGTTCTTC.

This clonotype occurred a few times. V is TRBV6-5 and J is TRBJ2-2, with D perhaps assigned TRBD1 or TRBD2 (5 bases each). Germline CDR1 MNHEY, CDR2 SVGAGI. The CDR3 is 17 residues long. With 2 bases removed from V and 3 bases from J, the gap between germline ends came to 16 bases. The CDR3 region has the DNA TGTGCCAGCAGTTACGTGGGGGTCCTCTTCTACACCGGGGAGCTGTTTTTT. Its protein product is CASSYVGVLFYTGELFF.

This chain joins TRBV5-5 and TRBJ2-1; tentatively, D is TRBD1 (5 bases). CDR1 is SGHKS and CDR2 is YYEKEE in the germline V gene (reference sequence). The V and J ends lost 4 bases and 4 bases respectively, with 9 bases between them. The CDR3 loop spans 13 amino acids. CDR3 nucleotides: TGTGCCAGCAGCCAAGGGGATTACAATGAGCAGTTCTTC. It encodes CASSQGDYNEQFF.

This clonotype was detected many times. The chain carries TRBV6-2 or TRBV6-3 and TRBJ2-2, with 7 bases aligning to TRBD2. This CDR3 spans 16 amino acids. The germline CDR1 and CDR2 sequences are MNHEY and SVGEGT. V lost 5 bases to trimming and J lost 3 bases; unmatched junction nucleotides: 9. CDR3 nucleotide sequence: TGTGCCAGCAGTCAGGCGGGGGAGAGGGACACCGGGGAGCTGTTTTTT. Translation: CASSQAGERDTGELFF.

The sample holds a few counts of this clonotype. This chain's CDR3 is CASTLAGGPYEQYF. In DNA form, the CDR3 reads TGTGCCAGCACCCTAGCGGGAGGGCCTTACGAGCAGTACTTC. V usage is TRBV12-3 or TRBV12-4 and J usage is TRBJ2-7; 12 nucleotides agree with TRBD2. Trimming removed 7 bases from V and 4 bases from J; junction bases left unmatched: 5. CDR3 length equals 14 residues.

The V gene is TRBV12-3 or TRBV12-4, the J gene TRBJ2-2, with 7 bases aligning to TRBD1. The CDR3 consists of 14 residues. After removal of 3 bases from V and 7 bases from J, the junction contained 5 bases not matched to a gene. CDR3 sequence: CASSLTGKNGELFF. The CDR3, as DNA: TGTGCCAGCAGTTTGACAGGGAAAAACGGGGAGCTGTTTTTT.